The rows below give T cell receptor beta chains drawn from one sample of a study of shared clonotypes between healthy human individuals. Measured with immunoSEQ multiplex PCR; TCRdb has only the in-frame clones, and not every one. The sample has some 2.1 million clones, about 95% seen once. Material: naive CD8+ T cells sorted from blood. Receptors originate from a man aged 18 to 30 in good health. The CDR3 runs from the conserved cysteine through the conserved F or W. D genes are given only for firm matches. Rows may omit the clone size; those that give it use once, few, many or a size class.

>-|TRBJ1-4|-|TRBV7-9
TGTGCCAGCAGCTCCCCACAGGGCGCTCTTGAAAAACTGTTTTTT
CASSSPQGALEKLFF
>-|TRBJ2-7|-|TRBV6-5
TGTGCCAGCAGCCACCCCTGGGGGACCTCCTACGAGCAGTACTTC
CASSHPWGTSYEQYF
>-|TRBJ2-7|TRBD2|TRBV4-1
TGCGCCAGCGCCTCCGTCCTAGCGGATTACGAGCAGTACTTC
CASASVLADYEQYF
>-|TRBJ2-2|-|TRBV28
TGTGCCAGCAGCAGGGGGGACACCGGGGAGCTGTTTTTT
CASSRGDTGELFF
>once|TRBJ2-1|TRBD2|TRBV11-3
TGTGCCAGCAGCTTATTAGCGGGAGGGAATGAGCAGTTCTTC
CASSLLAGGNEQFF
>-|TRBJ2-7|TRBD2|TRBV4-1
TGCGCCAGCAGCCTTCTAGCGGGAGGGCCCTACGAGCAGTACTTC
CASSLLAGGPYEQYF
>-|TRBJ2-5|-|TRBV11-2
TGTGCCAGCAGCTTGGGACTCATACAAGAGACCCAGTACTTC
CASSLGLIQETQYF
>-|TRBJ2-2|-|TRBV7-3
TGTGCCAGCAGCCCGGGGACGGATACCGGGGAGCTGTTTTTT
CASSPGTDTGELFF
>-|TRBJ1-5|TRBD1|TRBV5-6
TGTGCCAGCAGCCCGGGACAGGGGGCGTACCAGCCCCAGCATTTT
CASSPGQGAYQPQHF
>-|TRBJ1-2|-|TRBV7-6
TGTGCCAGCAGCACACTCCCGTCCGATGGCTACACCTTC
CASSTLPSDGYTF
>-|TRBJ2-1|TRBD1|TRBV6-5
TGTGCCAGCAACACAGGGGGCTCCTACAATGAGCAGTTCTTC
CASNTGGSYNEQFF
>-|TRBJ1-5|-|TRBV30
TGTGCCTGGAGTGACAGCGGACGGATAAATCAGCCCCAGCATTTT
CAWSDSGRINQPQHF
>-|TRBJ2-7|-|TRBV5-1
TGCGCCAGCAGCTTGCGCGCCTCCTACGAGCAGTACTTC
CASSLRASYEQYF
>-|TRBJ2-7|-|TRBV4-3
TGCGCCAGCAGCCAAGTTCCCAGGGACGTAGACGAGCAGTACTTC
CASSQVPRDVDEQYF
>-|TRBJ2-5|-|TRBV19
TGTGCCAGTAGTATGGGGCAGACCCAGTACTTC
CASSMGQTQYF
>-|TRBJ1-2|-|TRBV7-9
TGTGCCAGCAGCCTCAGGGGTACCTATGGCTACACCTTC
CASSLRGTYGYTF
>-|TRBJ2-7|-|TRBV6-1
TGTGCCAGCAGTCTTTATCCCTACGAGCAGTACTTC
CASSLYPYEQYF
>-|TRBJ2-1|-|TRBV27
TGTGCCAGCAGTTTAGGGGACTCATCCTACAATGAGCAGTTCTTC
CASSLGDSSYNEQFF
>-|TRBJ1-1|TRBD1|TRBV7-9
TGTGCCAGCAGCCTCGACAGGGGGGCGACTGAAGCTTTCTTT
CASSLDRGATEAFF
>-|TRBJ2-3|-|TRBV7-8
TGTGCCAGCAGTCCCGGGACCACTCATACAGATACGCAGTATTTT
CASSPGTTHTDTQYF
>-|TRBJ1-6|-|TRBV9
TGTGCCAGCAGCCTGGGGCCGACAGGAAACAATTCACCCCTCCACTTT
CASSLGPTGNNSPLHF
>-|TRBJ2-7|-|TRBV6-1
TGTGCCAGCAGTGAAGCAGGGGGGAACTACGAGCAGTACTTC
CASSEAGGNYEQYF
>-|TRBJ1-2|TRBD1|TRBV28
TGTGCCAGCAGTATGACAGGGTACCTTAACTATGGCTACACCTTC
CASSMTGYLNYGYTF
>few|TRBJ2-2|-|TRBV6-5
TGTGCCAGCAGTTACTATCCCGGGGAGCTGTTTTTT
CASSYYPGELFF
>-|TRBJ2-7|TRBD1|TRBV11-2
TGTGCCAGCAGCTTGGGACAGAACTACGAGCAGTACTTC
CASSLGQNYEQYF
>-|TRBJ1-2|-|TRBV6-5
TGTGCCAGCAGTTTTACGTGGCAGGCGGCCAACTATGGCTACACCTTC
CASSFTWQAANYGYTF
>-|TRBJ2-7|-|TRBV19
TGTGCCAGTAGTATCGAGTCCGGTATCTCCTACGAGCAGTACTTC
CASSIESGISYEQYF
>-|TRBJ1-2|-|TRBV6-5
TGTGCCAGCACCCCCAATCCGGGGGGGGATGGCTACACCTTC
CASTPNPGGDGYTF
>-|TRBJ2-2|TRBD2|TRBV25-1
TGTGCCAGCACGGGGCCAGCGGGGGACACCGGGGAGCTGTTTTTT
CASTGPAGDTGELFF